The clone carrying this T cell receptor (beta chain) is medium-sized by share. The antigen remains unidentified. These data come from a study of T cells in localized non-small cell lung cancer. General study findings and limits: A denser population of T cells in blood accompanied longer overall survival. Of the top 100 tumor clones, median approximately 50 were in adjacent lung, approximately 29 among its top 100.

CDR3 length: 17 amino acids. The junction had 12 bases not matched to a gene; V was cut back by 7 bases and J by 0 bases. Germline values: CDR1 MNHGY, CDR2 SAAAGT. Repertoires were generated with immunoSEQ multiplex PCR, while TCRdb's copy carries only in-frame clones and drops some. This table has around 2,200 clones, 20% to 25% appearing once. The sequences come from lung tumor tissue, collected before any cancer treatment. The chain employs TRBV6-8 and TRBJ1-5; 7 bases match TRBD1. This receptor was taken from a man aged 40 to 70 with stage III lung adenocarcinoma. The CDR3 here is CASKFRTGRSSNQPQHF. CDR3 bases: TGTGCCAGCAAATTTCGGACAGGAAGATCTAGCAATCAGCCCCAGCATTTT.